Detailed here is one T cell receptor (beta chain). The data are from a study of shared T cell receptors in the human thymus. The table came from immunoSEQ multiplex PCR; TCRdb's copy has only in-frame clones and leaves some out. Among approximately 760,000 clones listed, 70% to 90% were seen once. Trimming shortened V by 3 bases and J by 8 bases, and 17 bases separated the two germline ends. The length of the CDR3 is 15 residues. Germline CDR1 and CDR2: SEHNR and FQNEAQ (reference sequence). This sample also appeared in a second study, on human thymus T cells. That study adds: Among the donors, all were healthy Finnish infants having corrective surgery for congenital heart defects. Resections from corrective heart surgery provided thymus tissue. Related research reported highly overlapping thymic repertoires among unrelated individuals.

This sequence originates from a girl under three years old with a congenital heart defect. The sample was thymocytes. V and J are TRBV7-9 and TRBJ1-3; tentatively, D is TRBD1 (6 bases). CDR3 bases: TGTGCCAGCAGCTTTAACCGGGACACCCGAGACACCATATATTTT. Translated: CASSFNRDTRDTIYF.